The present TCR beta chain was sequenced within a study of OX40 agonist ivuxolimab in advanced cancers. Germline-derived CDR1 and CDR2 are LGHNA and YNFKEQ. This CDR3 comprises 16 residues. V shed 0 bases, J shed 1 base, and the junction held 3 bases outside the gene matches. With respect to this clone: Its specificity is not known.

Notes on the study in general: In general, CD8+ T cells held more expanded clones than CD4+ did, on average.

The study sampled blood at baseline, cycle 4 day 1, and cycle 7 day 1. Sequenced by immunoSEQ multiplex PCR; TCRdb stores in-frame clones only, minus some. The table has around 46,000 clones, 70% to 85% seen once. The source of this sequence is an adult with an advanced solid tumor such as melanoma, head and neck, liver or kidney cancer. J is TRBJ1-5 and V is TRBV4-2, with 7 bases fitting TRBD1. The starting material was CD4+ or CD8+ T cells sorted from blood, obtained in a trial of the OX40 agonist ivuxolimab. This chain's CDR3 is CASSQDLGQSNQPQHF. As DNA, the CDR3 is TGTGCCAGCAGCCAAGACCTGGGACAGAGCAATCAGCCCCAGCATTTT.